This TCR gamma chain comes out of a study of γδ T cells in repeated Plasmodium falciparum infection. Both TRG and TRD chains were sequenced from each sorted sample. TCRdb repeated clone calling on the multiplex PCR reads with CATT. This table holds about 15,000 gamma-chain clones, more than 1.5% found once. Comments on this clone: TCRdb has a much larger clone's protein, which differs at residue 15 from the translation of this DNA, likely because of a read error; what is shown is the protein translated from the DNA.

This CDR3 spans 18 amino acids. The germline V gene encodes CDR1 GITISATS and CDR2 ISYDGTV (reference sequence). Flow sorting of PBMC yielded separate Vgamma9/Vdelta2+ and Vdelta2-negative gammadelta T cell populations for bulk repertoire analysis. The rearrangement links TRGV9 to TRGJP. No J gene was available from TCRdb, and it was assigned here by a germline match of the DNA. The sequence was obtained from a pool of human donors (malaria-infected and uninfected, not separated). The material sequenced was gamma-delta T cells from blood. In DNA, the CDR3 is TGTGCCTTGTGGGAGGTGTCCCCTCAAGAGTTGGGCAAAAAAACCAAGGTATTT. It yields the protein CALWEVSPQELGKKTKVF.